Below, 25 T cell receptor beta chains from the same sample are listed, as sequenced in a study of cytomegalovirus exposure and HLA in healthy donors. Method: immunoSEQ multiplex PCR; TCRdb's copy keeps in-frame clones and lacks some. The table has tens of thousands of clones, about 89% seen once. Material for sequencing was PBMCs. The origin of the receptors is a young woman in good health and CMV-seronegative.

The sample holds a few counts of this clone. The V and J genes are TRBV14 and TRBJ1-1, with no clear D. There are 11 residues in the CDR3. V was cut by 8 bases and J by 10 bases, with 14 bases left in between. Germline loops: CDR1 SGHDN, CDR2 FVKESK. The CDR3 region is CASSLEGRAFF. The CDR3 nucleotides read TGTGCCAGCTCCTTGGAGGGTCGAGCTTTCTTT.

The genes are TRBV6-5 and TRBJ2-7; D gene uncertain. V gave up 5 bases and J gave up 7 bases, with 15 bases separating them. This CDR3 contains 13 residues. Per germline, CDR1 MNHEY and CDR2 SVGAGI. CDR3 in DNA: TGTGCCAGCAGTCCCTCGGTGGCTAGGGAGCAGTACTTC. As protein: CASSPSVAREQYF.

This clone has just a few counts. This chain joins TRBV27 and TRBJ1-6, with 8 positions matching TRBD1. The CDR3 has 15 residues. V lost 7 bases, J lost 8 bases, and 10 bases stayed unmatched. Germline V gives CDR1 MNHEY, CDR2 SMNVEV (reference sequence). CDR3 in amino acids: CASTTTGTGYSPLHF. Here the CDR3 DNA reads TGTGCCAGCACTACAACCGGGACAGGTTATTCACCCCTCCACTTT.

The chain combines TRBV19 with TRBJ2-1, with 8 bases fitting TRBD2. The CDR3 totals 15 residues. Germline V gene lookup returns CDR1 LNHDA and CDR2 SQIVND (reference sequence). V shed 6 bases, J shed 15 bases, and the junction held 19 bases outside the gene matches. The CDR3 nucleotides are TGTGCCAGTAGCCGAGCTAATACCGGGACTAGGGTCAGGTTCTTC. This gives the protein CASSRANTGTRVRFF.

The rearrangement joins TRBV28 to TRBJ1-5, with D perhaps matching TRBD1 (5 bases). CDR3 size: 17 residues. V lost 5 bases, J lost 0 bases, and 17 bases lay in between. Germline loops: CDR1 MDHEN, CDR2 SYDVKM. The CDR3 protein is CASSERQIQPSNQPQHF. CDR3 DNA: TGTGCCAGCAGTGAACGACAGATCCAGCCTAGCAATCAGCCCCAGCATTTT.

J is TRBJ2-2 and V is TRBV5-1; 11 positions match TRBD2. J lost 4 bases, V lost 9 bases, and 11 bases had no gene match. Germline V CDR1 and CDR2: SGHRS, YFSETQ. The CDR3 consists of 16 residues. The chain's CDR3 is CATQASGGLGTGELFF. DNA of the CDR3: TGCGCCACCCAGGCTAGCGGGGGGCTGGGCACCGGGGAGCTGTTTTTT. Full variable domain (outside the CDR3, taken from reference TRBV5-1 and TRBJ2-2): KAGVTQTPRYLIKTRGQQVTLSCSPISGHRSVSWYQQTPGQGLQFLFEYFSETQRNKGNFPGRFSGRQFSNSRSEMNVSTLELGDSALYLCATQASGGLGTGELFFGEGSRLTVL.

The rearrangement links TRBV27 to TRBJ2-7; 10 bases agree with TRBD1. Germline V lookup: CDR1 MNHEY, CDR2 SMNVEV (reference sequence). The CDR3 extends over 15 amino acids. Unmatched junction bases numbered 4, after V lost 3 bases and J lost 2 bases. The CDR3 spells CASSLIDRGPYEQYF. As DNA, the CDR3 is TGTGCCAGCAGTTTGATTGACAGGGGGCCCTACGAGCAGTACTTC.

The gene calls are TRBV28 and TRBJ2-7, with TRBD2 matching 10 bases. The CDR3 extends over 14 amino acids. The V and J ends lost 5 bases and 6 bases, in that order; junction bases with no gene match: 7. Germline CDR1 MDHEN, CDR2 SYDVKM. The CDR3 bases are TGTGCCAGCAGTCCGGGACTAGCGATAGTCGAGCAGTACTTC. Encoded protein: CASSPGLAIVEQYF.

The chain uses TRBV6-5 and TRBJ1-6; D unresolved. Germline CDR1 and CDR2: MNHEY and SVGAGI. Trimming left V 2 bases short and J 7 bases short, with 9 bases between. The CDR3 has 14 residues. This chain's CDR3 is CASSYDATNSPLHF. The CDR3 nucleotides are TGTGCCAGCAGTTACGATGCTACCAATTCACCCCTCCACTTT.

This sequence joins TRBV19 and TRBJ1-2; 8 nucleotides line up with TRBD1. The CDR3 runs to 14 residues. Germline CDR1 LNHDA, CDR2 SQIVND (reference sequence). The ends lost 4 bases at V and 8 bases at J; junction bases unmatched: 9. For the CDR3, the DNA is TGTGCCAGTAGTAGGGAGACAGGGGTTGGAGGCTACACCTTC. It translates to CASSRETGVGGYTF.

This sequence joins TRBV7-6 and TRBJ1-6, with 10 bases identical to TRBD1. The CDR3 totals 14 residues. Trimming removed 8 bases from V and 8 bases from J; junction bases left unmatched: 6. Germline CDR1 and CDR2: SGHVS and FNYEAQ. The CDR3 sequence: CASARDRGHSPLHF. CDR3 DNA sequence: TGTGCCAGCGCTCGGGACAGGGGACATTCACCCCTCCACTTT.

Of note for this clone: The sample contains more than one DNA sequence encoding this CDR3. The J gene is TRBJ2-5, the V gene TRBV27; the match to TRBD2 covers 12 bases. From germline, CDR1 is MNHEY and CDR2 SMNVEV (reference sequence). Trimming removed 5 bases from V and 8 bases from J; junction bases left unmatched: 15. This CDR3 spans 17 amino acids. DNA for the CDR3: TGTGCCAGCAGTCGACTAGCGGGAGTCTGGGTATTAGAAACCCAGTACTTC. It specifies CASSRLAGVWVLETQYF.

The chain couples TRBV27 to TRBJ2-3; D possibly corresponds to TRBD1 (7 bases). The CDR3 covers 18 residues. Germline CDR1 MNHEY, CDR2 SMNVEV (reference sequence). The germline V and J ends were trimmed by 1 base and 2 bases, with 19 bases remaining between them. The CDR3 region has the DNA TGTGCCAGCAGTTTATTTCTCCCTGCGGGACAGAACACAGATACGCAGTATTTT. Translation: CASSLFLPAGQNTDTQYF.

CDR3 nucleotides: TGTGCTAGTAGCCAGACTAGCGGGAGGGTGTGGGACACCGGGGAGCTGTTTTTT. Protein sequence: CASSQTSGRVWDTGELFF. The chain employs TRBV12-5 and TRBJ2-2; 14 positions agree with TRBD2. The ends lost 8 bases at V and 3 bases at J; junction bases unmatched: 11. The germline CDR1 and CDR2 sequences are LGHNT and FRNRAP. CDR3 size: 18 residues.

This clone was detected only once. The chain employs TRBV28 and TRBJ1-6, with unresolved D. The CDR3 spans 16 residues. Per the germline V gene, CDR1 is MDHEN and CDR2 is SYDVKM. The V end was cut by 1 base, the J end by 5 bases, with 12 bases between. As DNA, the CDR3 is TGTGCCAGCAGTTTATCTGGCGGAGTAGATAATTCACCCCTCCACTTT. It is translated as CASSLSGGVDNSPLHF.

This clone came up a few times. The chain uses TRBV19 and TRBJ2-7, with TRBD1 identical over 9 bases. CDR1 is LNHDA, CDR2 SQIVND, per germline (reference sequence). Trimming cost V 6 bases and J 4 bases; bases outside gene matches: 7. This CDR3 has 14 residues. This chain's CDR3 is CASRSGQGVYEQYF. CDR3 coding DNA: TGTGCCAGTAGATCGGGACAGGGAGTATACGAGCAGTACTTC.

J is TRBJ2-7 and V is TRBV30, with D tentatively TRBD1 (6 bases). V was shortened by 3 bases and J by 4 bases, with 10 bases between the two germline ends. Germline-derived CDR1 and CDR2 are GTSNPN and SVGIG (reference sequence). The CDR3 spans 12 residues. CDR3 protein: CAWSRGRYEQYF. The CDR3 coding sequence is TGTGCCTGGAGCAGGGGACGGTACGAGCAGTACTTC.

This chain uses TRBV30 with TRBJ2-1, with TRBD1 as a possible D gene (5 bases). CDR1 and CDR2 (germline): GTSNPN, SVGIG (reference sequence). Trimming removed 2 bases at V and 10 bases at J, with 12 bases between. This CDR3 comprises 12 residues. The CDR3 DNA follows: TGTGCCTGGAGTAAGGGAAGGGGCGAGCAGTTCTTC. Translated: CAWSKGRGEQFF. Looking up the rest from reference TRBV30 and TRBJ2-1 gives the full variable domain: SQTIHQWPATLVQPVGSPLSLECTVEGTSNPNLYWYRQAAGRGLQLLFYSVGIGQISSEVPQNLSASRPQDRQFILSSKKLLLSDSGFYLCAWSKGRGEQFFGPGTRLTVL.

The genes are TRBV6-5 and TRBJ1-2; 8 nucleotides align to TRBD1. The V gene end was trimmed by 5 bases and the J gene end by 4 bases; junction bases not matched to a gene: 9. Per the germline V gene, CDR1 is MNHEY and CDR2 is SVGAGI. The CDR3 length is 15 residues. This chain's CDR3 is CASSTLTGAPYGYTF. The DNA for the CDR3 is TGTGCCAGCAGTACTTTGACAGGGGCGCCCTATGGCTACACCTTC.

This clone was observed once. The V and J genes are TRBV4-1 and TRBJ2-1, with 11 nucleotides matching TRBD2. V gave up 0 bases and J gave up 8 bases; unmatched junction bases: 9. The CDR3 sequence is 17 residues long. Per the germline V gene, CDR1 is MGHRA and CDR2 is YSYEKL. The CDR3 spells CASSQDMTSGTTDEQFF. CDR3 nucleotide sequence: TGCGCCAGCAGCCAAGATATGACTAGCGGGACCACCGATGAGCAGTTCTTC.

Here the CDR3 DNA reads TGCAGCGTGACAGATAAGATCTACGAGCAGTACTTC. This translates into CSVTDKIYEQYF. The chain employs TRBV29-1 and TRBJ2-7; D possibly corresponds to TRBD1 (5 bases). Germline-derived CDR1 and CDR2 are SQVTM and ANQGSEA. CDR3 length: 12 amino acids. Trimming left V 6 bases short and J 3 bases short, with 12 bases between.

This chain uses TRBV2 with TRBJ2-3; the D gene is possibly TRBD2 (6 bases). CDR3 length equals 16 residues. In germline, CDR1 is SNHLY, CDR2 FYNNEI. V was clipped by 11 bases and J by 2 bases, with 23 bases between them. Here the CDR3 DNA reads TGTGCCCCCGGGGCGGGGCCCGTCTCCTACACAGATACGCAGTATTTT. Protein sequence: CAPGAGPVSYTDTQYF.

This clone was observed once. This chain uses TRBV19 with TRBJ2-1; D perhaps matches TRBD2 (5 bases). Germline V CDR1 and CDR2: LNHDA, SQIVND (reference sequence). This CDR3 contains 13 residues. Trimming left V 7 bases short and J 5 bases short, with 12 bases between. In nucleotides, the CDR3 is TGTGCCAGTACCCCGGACTCAAACAATGAGCAGTTCTTC. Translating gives CASTPDSNNEQFF. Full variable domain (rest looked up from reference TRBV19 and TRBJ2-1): DGGITQSPKYLFRKEGQNVTLSCEQNLNHDAMYWYRQDPGQGLRLIYYSQIVNDFQKGDIAEGYSVSREKKESFPLTVTSAQKNPTAFYLCASTPDSNNEQFFGPGTRLTVL.

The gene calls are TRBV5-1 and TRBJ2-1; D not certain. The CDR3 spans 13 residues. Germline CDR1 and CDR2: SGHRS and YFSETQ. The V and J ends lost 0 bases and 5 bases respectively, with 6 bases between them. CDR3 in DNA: TGCGCCAGCAGCTTGGAACTAAACAATGAGCAGTTCTTC. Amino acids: CASSLELNNEQFF.

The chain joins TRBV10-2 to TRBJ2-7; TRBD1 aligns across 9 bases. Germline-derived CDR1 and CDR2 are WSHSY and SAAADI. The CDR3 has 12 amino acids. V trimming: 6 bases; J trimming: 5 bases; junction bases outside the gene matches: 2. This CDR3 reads CASSGDRDEQYF. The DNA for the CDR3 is TGCGCCAGCAGCGGGGACAGGGACGAGCAGTACTTC.